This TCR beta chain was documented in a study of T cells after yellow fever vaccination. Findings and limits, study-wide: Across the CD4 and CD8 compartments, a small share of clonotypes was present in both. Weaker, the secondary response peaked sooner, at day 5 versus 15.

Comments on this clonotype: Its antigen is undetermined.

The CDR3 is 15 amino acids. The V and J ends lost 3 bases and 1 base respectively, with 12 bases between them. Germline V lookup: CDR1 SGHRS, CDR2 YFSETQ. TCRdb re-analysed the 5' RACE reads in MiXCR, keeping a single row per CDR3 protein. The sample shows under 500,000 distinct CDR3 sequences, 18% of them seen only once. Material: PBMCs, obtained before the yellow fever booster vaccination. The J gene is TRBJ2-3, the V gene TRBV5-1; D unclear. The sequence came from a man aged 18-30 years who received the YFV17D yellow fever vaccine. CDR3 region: CASSWNGQGTDTQYF. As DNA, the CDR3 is TGCGCCAGCAGCTGGAACGGGCAGGGCACAGATACGCAGTATTTT.